This T cell receptor beta chain emerged from a study of blood T cell repertoires in COVID-19. Germline V CDR1 and CDR2: SGHVS, FNYEAQ. The CDR3 extends over 19 amino acids. Deletions cut 1 base from V and 2 bases from J, with 22 bases between. The repertoire was sequenced with immunoSEQ multiplex PCR; TCRdb's copy has only in-frame clones and lacks some. The table lists a few hundred thousand clones, over 75% of them singletons. Participants spanned ages about 18 to 90 years and resided in roughly 22 US areas. Participants reported their clinical history, and cohort assignment relied on those reports. Symptom resolution, clearance, or two negative PCRs marked donors in Cohort 3 as recovered.

This receptor was taken from a woman in her twenties or thirties who had recovered from COVID-19. This sequence joins TRBV7-6 and TRBJ2-3; possibly TRBD1 for D (5 bases). Sequencing was done on a sample of PBMCs or T cells enriched from blood (not recorded which). The CDR3 protein is CASSLVPYLDRHNTDTQYF. Here the CDR3 DNA reads TGTGCCAGCAGCTTAGTCCCATACCTTGACAGACACAACACAGATACGCAGTATTTT.